This is a list of T cell receptor beta chains from one sample in a study of blood T cell repertoires in COVID-19. Sequencing used immunoSEQ multiplex PCR; TCRdb keeps in-frame clones, though not all of them. This repertoire shows 280,000 or so clones, 85% found once; its top ten account for about 2.3%. The sequenced sample consisted of PBMCs or T cells enriched from blood (not recorded which). The receptor source for this set is a woman in her 50s who had recovered from COVID-19. Both conserved end residues are part of each CDR3. The order of the fields is clone size, J gene, V gene, D gene, CDR3 DNA, CDR3 protein. The D gene is left open where the match is weak. Expanded clones are given a class, and other clones once, few, many or no size at all.

-,TRBJ2-2,TRBV7-9,-,TGTGCCAGCAGCTTAGCATCGGCTAGTGCAGTATGGGAGCTGTTTTTT,CASSLASASAVWELFF
-,TRBJ1-5,TRBV12-3/TRBV12-4,TRBD1,TGTGCCAGCTCCGGGACAGCAAATCAGCCCCAGCATTTT,CASSGTANQPQHF
many,TRBJ1-4,TRBV7-2,-,TGTGCCAGCAGTTTGGGGCCTTGGGAAAAACTGTTTTTT,CASSLGPWEKLFF
-,TRBJ2-1,TRBV4-3,TRBD2,TGCGCCAGCAGATTAAGGCTAGCGGGGTCCGGGCCACACAATGAGCAGTTCTTC,CASRLRLAGSGPHNEQFF
-,TRBJ2-1,TRBV4-3,-,TGCGCCAGCAGCCAAGATACCCGGGAAAGCTCCTACAATGAGCAGTTCTTC,CASSQDTRESSYNEQFF
few,TRBJ2-3,TRBV21-1,-,TGTGCCAGCAGCAAAGCGATCAGGGGGATGAAGAGTACGCAGTATTTT,CASSKAIRGMKSTQYF
once,TRBJ2-1,TRBV7-3,-,TGTGCCAGCAGCTTAGCGGGCTCCTACAATGAGCAGTTCTTC,CASSLAGSYNEQFF
-,TRBJ2-2,TRBV7-2,TRBD2,TGTGCCAGCAGGGTTAGCGGGGGGGTCCTCACCGGGGAGCTGTTTTTT,CASRVSGGVLTGELFF
-,TRBJ2-1,TRBV6-4,-,TGTGCCAGCAGTACCGATCTGGGGCATGAGCAGTTCTTC,CASSTDLGHEQFF
-,TRBJ1-3,TRBV6-6,-,TGTGCCAGCAGTCCGGACAAGAGCTCTGGAAACACCATATATTTT,CASSPDKSSGNTIYF
-,TRBJ1-6,TRBV2,TRBD1,TGTGCCAGCAGTTACGGACAGGGGCCTTCACCCCTCCACTTT,CASSYGQGPSPLHF
-,TRBJ2-2,TRBV30,-,TGTGCCTGGAGCAATATCGGGAAATCGCGGGAGCTGTTTTTT,CAWSNIGKSRELFF
-,TRBJ1-6,TRBV2,TRBD1,TGTGCCAGCAAGGGACAGACAAATGATAATTCACCCCTCCACTTT,CASKGQTNDNSPLHF
-,TRBJ2-1,TRBV9,TRBD2,TGTGCCAGCAGCGTAGGCGGGAGCCACCTAGGGAATGAGCAGTTCTTC,CASSVGGSHLGNEQFF
-,TRBJ1-4,TRBV25-1,-,TGTGCCAGCAGGGGCTTTACCATCGAAAAACTGTTTTTT,CASRGFTIEKLFF
-,TRBJ1-6,TRBV13,TRBD1,TGTGCCAGCAGCGAGGGAACAGGGGGCGCTTGGAATTCACCCCTCCACTTT,CASSEGTGGAWNSPLHF
-,TRBJ2-3,TRBV7-2,-,TGTGCCAGCAGCTTACGAGGGGGGGCAGATACGCAGTATTTT,CASSLRGGADTQYF
once,TRBJ2-1,TRBV7-6,TRBD1,TGTGCCAGCAGTCCAGGACAGGGACCACTAGTTCGGTACAATGAGCAGTTCTTC,CASSPGQGPLVRYNEQFF
many,TRBJ2-7,TRBV28,TRBD1,TGTGCCAGCAGTTTATTCGGCCAGGGGGACTACGAGCAGTACTTC,CASSLFGQGDYEQYF
-,TRBJ2-5,TRBV9,TRBD1,TGTGCCAGCAGCGTAGGACAGGTGACAGGGGGCTTGGAGACCCAGTACTTC,CASSVGQVTGGLETQYF
-,TRBJ2-3,TRBV7-6,-,TGTGCCAGCAGCGTGAATTCCAGGGCTAAAGATACGCAGTATTTT,CASSVNSRAKDTQYF
-,TRBJ2-3,TRBV11-2,TRBD2,TGTGCCAGCAGCTCCGGGACTAGCGGAGACACAGATACGCAGTATTTT,CASSSGTSGDTDTQYF
-,TRBJ1-6,TRBV12-3/TRBV12-4,-,TGTGCCAGCAGTTTGAGTAATTCACCCCTCCACTTT,CASSLSNSPLHF
-,TRBJ1-4,TRBV5-4,TRBD1,TGTGCCAGCAGCTTGGGTGTCCAGGGGGCTGGTGAAAAACTGTTTTTT,CASSLGVQGAGEKLFF
-,TRBJ1-5,TRBV6-2/TRBV6-3,-,TGTGCCAGCAGTTACCTCTTGGCCGGGAGGGTACAGGGTTACAATCAGCCCCAGCATTTT,CASSYLLAGRVQGYNQPQHF
-,TRBJ1-5,TRBV18,TRBD1,TGTGCCAGCTCACTATACGACAGGGGCAAACAGCCCCAGCATTTT,CASSLYDRGKQPQHF
-,TRBJ2-2,TRBV7-9,TRBD1,TGTGCCAGCAGCCTGAGTGGACAGGGGGCTTGGACCGGGGAGCTGTTTTTT,CASSLSGQGAWTGELFF
-,TRBJ2-7,TRBV5-1,-,TGCGCCAGCAGCTTGGGGCGGGGGCGTCCGGGGGAGCAGTACTTC,CASSLGRGRPGEQYF
-,TRBJ1-2,TRBV7-9,TRBD1,TGTGCCAGCAGCCCGACACAGGGGGGGGCCCTAAACTATGGCTACACCTTC,CASSPTQGGALNYGYTF
-,TRBJ1-2,TRBV29-1,-,TGCAGCGTTGAACCATACCCCCAGGGAAACTATGGCTACACCTTC,CSVEPYPQGNYGYTF